Here is one T cell receptor beta chain with its context. Study members were between about 18 and 100 years old and lived in roughly 24 US regions. The sample belongs to a study of blood T cell repertoires in COVID-19. Methods used by the authors: Counts of nucleated cells, estimated from reference gene primer amplification, were obtained. Produced via immunoSEQ multiplex PCR; TCRdb's table is partial and in-frame only. The V and J calls and clone size were taken over from that table, and D and trimming were inferred from the DNA. The table has over 250,000 clones, approximately 88% seen once; the top ten hold approximately 1%. The sample was PBMCs or T cells enriched from blood (not recorded which). This receptor was identified in a young woman who had recovered from COVID-19.

CDR3 DNA sequence: TGTGCCAGCAGCCCCCAGGGAGGACGTAACTCACCCCTCCACTTT. This encodes CASSPQGGRNSPLHF. V gene TRBV7-2 combines with J gene TRBJ1-6, with a tentative D call TRBD1 (5 bases). Germline assignment: CDR1 SGHTA and CDR2 FQGNSA. This CDR3 is 15 amino acids long. Trimming left V 5 bases short and J 10 bases short, with 18 bases between. The whole variable domain, remainder taken from reference TRBV7-2 and TRBJ1-6, is GAGVSQSPSNKVTEKGKDVELRCDPISGHTALYWYRQSLGQGLEFLIYFQGNSAPDKSGLPSDRFSAERTGGSVSTLTIQRTQQEDSAVYLCASSPQGGRNSPLHFGNGTRLTVT.